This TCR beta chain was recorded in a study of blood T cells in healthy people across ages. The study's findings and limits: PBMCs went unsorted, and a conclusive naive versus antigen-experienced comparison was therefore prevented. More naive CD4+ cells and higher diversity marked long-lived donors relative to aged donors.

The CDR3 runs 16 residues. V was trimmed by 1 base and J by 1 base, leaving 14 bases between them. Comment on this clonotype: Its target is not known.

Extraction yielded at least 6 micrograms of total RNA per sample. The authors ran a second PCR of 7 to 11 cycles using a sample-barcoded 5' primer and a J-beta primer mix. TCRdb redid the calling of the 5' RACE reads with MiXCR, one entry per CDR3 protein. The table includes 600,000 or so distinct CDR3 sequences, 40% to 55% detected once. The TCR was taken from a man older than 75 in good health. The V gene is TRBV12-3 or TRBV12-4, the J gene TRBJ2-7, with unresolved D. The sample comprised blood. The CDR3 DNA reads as TGTGCCAGCAGTTTAGTGGCGCTCTCAGGTTCCTACGAGCAGTACTTC. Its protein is CASSLVALSGSYEQYF.